This T cell receptor (beta chain) was profiled in a study of T cell responses to AZD1222 COVID-19 vaccine (dated by TCRdb to the early 2020s). At the level of the whole study: TCR sequencing covered roughly 230 trial participants: approximately 200 given two doses of AZD1222 and 26 given two doses of MenACWY control vaccine. Trial participants were enrolled into age subgroups of 18-55, 56-69 and 70-plus years, which contained 148, 28 and 57 TCR-sequenced participants, respectively.

For this clone: The antigen it recognizes is unknown. No per-base quality is available; no much larger clone lies one base away.

What the work shows at the level of the full study, not this receptor alone: The whole spike protein was spanned by vaccine-associated CD4 TCRs, and dominant responses were seen in regions 160-218 and 743-854. Reportedly, close to half of the unique spike-specific TCRs recognized epitopes lying outside the regions that are mutated in the B.1.351 and B.1.1.7 variants. After two AZD1222 doses, both the breadth and the depth of spike-specific TCRs were significantly higher than at day 0 and than in MenACWY recipients. Participants were mostly white British and included more females than males, and it was suggested by the authors that clonal diversity may have been underestimated. Because no day 14 peak-response samples were available, repertoires were characterized only after the peak T cell response. Conclusions about previously exposed vaccinees are limited because only a handful of AZD1222 recipients were SARS-CoV-2 seropositive at baseline. The 56-69-year group was small, and its depth increase did not reach significance, likely because of low power.

The CDR3 regions of human TCRbeta chains were subjected to immunosequencing. The original pipeline was this. Repertoire TCRs were matched against a reference library of SARS-CoV-2-specific TCRs generated with the MIRA antigen-specificity platform. Breadth meant the fraction of unique TCRs that were SARS-CoV-2-associated, whereas depth meant the fraction of total T cells that were SARS-CoV-2-associated. Using the MIRA data, each spike-specific TCR was assigned both to the spike region to which the TCR was reactive and to a CD4 or CD8 class. Log10-transformed breadth and depth values were compared by one-way ANOVA with Sidak's multiple comparisons tests. Imported from immuneACCESS, the table was reduced by TCRdb to in-frame sequences with V and J called. These copies leave out some clones; in studies compared against another copy, an unresolved V gene accounts for under half, and the cause of the remainder is not known. V and J calls and clone size are given by that table; D and trimming were obtained from the DNA. This sample has hundreds of thousands of clones in its table, and approximately 94% of those were observed once. Jointly, the top ten make up around 1% of the sample.

Cut back by 5 bases and 4 bases, the V and J ends lie 13 bases apart. Inclusive of the bounding cysteine and phenylalanine, the CDR3 is 14 residues long. Solely the CDR3 DNA is kept, with 42 bases framed from the first base. According to the germline V gene, CDR1 reads SGHRS and CDR2 reads YFSETQ. The sample's time point label is to be understood as: baseline before first vaccination. Per the publication, the treatment or condition label means: meningococcal conjugate vaccine given as trial control. Samples from vaccinated people were obtained from the UK trials COV001 and COV002, which included a single-blind randomized controlled phase 2/3 trial of AZD1222 (ChAdOx1 nCoV-19) in healthy adults. Trial participant PBMC samples were collected at day 0 and day 28 after the second dose for TCRbeta chain sequencing.

The chain is assembled from TRBV5-1 and TRBJ1-3; the D region possibly corresponds to TRBD1 (5 bases align). The clonotype was recovered from an adult in good health. The sample here was peripheral blood, taken on day 0 of MenACWY control vaccination. The CDR3: CASSLGGDGNTIYF. At the DNA level, the sequence is TGCGCCAGCAGTCTCGGGGGGGACGGAAACACCATATATTTT. The entire variable domain, with the stretches around the CDR3 drawn from the reference TRBV5-1 and TRBJ1-3 proteins, is KAGVTQTPRYLIKTRGQQVTLSCSPISGHRSVSWYQQTPGQGLQFLFEYFSETQRNKGNFPGRFSGRQFSNSRSEMNVSTLELGDSALYLCASSLGGDGNTIYFGEGSWLTVV.